This T cell receptor (beta chain) was identified during a study of T cells in Graves' hyperthyroidism and ophthalmopathy. This clonotype was picked up many times. Antigen specificity is unknown. V was clipped by 6 bases and J by 11 bases; unmatched bases: 7. Germline V lookup: CDR1 LNHDA, CDR2 SQIVND (reference sequence). The CDR3 covers 12 residues. General observations from the study: Appearing also in blood were most of the thyroid clonotypes expanded above 0.001. In the analysis, a 13 V-J model separated ophthalmopathy from stable hyperthyroidism.

Amplification targeted TCR beta CDR3 regions from RNA transcripts. Using the HTBI primer set, a first-round RT-PCR was run on the TCR CDR3. TCRdb redid the calling of the multiplex PCR reads with MiXCR, one entry per CDR3 protein. The sample gives hundreds of thousands of distinct CDR3 sequences, nearly 45% of which show up once; about 7.7% is in the top ten. Patients were excluded for uncontrolled infection, other autoimmune disease, pregnancy or lactation. Sequenced material: peripheral blood or thyroid tissue (not recorded which). The TCR was taken from an adult man with Graves' disease, either hyperthyroidism or ophthalmopathy (not recorded which). The genes are TRBV19 and TRBJ1-5, with TRBD1 matching 7 bases. CDR3 in amino acids: CASSLDRSAQHF. In DNA, the CDR3 is TGTGCCAGTAGCTTGGACAGGTCAGCCCAGCATTTT.